These T cell receptor beta chains were read from a single sample in a study of early T cells in non-severe SARS-CoV-2 infection. MiXCR, run by TCRdb on the 5' RACE reads, gives a single entry per CDR3 protein. The table includes 65,000 to 85,000 distinct CDR3 sequences, 15% detected once. Input material: whole blood. Receptor source: an adult who was a healthcare worker with PCR-confirmed SARS-CoV-2 infection or an uninfected control (not recorded which). The conserved cysteine and the conserved F or W are not part of the CDR3 here. A D gene is named only where the DNA matches it firmly. A clone size is listed for some rows: how often the clone was seen (once, few, many), or a class if it is expanded.

j_gene	abundance	v_gene	d_gene	CDR3aa
TRBJ2-1	-	TRBV3-1	-	ASSQVGYTEQF
TRBJ2-1	many	TRBV27	TRBD2	ATLKRGVFDEQF
TRBJ1-2	few	TRBV7-2	-	ASSLVIGEEGYT
TRBJ2-3	few	TRBV7-9	-	ASSHAAD
TRBJ1-1	-	TRBV5-1	-	ASSLGGEDTEAF
TRBJ1-1	-	TRBV5-1	-	ASSYRETGTEAF
TRBJ2-7	-	TRBV4-2	-	ASSQDPLGVEQY
TRBJ2-7	many	TRBV7-2	TRBD2	ASSPGLAGGEQY
TRBJ1-2	few	TRBV12-3/TRBV12-4	-	ASSPMVGSYT
TRBJ2-7	-	TRBV14	TRBD2	ASSPVSSGPLYEQY
TRBJ1-1	few	TRBV5-1	-	ATRLEGLNTEAF
TRBJ2-1	-	TRBV19	TRBD2	ASSSTASGSSYNEQF
TRBJ2-3	-	TRBV2	TRBD2	ASSLAGESTDTQY
TRBJ2-3	-	TRBV14	-	ASSRGLNRGTDTQY
TRBJ2-3	-	TRBV7-8	TRBD2	ASSQLGAGGLTDTQY
TRBJ2-2	few	TRBV19	TRBD1	ASRKTGANTGELF
TRBJ2-7	-	TRBV20-1	TRBD2	SGSRLAGVYGDEQY
TRBJ2-1	-	TRBV25-1	TRBD2	ASSESVAGVNEQF
TRBJ2-2	-	TRBV4-3	-	ASSQHPDSRDTGELF
TRBJ2-2	-	TRBV6-6	-	ASSYIGTNSGELF
TRBJ2-1	few	TRBV6-2/TRBV6-3	-	ASSFGPGLRTYNEQF
TRBJ1-1	many	TRBV2	-	ASERANTEAF
TRBJ1-1	many	TRBV6-2/TRBV6-3	-	ASSFATNTEAF
TRBJ2-3	few	TRBV12-5	-	ASGITDTQY
TRBJ2-1	many	TRBV3-1	TRBD2	ASSPGAGVSSSYNEQF
TRBJ2-6	-	TRBV11-3	-	ATRTGANVLT
TRBJ1-2	-	TRBV5-6	TRBD1	ASRLQGNGYGYT
TRBJ2-3	-	TRBV9	TRBD1	ASSPKDDRANTDTQY
TRBJ2-7	many	TRBV2	-	ASSETGPPSYEQY
TRBJ1-1	-	TRBV7-2	TRBD1	ASSSRTGNTEAF
TRBJ2-1	large	TRBV20-1	TRBD2	SASTIPGTSGSTTYNEQF
TRBJ2-7	-	TRBV20-1	TRBD2	SARDLSGGHSYEQY
TRBJ1-2	-	TRBV11-1	-	ASSTPGQFYGYT
TRBJ2-3	few	TRBV29-1	TRBD2	SVEGLAGVGTQY
TRBJ1-2	-	TRBV30	-	VWAGLDYGYT
TRBJ2-7	-	TRBV19	TRBD2	ASSPLAGGVYEQY
TRBJ2-1	-	TRBV9	-	ASSVGDNEQF
TRBJ2-1	many	TRBV4-2	TRBD2	ASRPASGGDEQF
TRBJ2-5	-	TRBV7-3	TRBD1	ASSSTGQGGSTQY
TRBJ2-7	many	TRBV3-1	TRBD1	ASSRTRGQGTSEQY
TRBJ1-2	-	TRBV20-1	-	SARDLRGASGYT
TRBJ1-4	many	TRBV4-3	-	ASSQDNQGREKLF
TRBJ1-1	-	TRBV12-3/TRBV12-4	TRBD1	ASSPGQGTY
TRBJ2-7	-	TRBV7-2	-	ASSLVPYEQY